Following are 23 T cell receptor beta chains from one sample sequenced in a study of blood T cell repertoires in COVID-19. TCRdb's table, derived via immunoSEQ multiplex PCR, lists solely in-frame clones and lacks some. The table records about 200,000 clones, roughly 90% of them present only once. The sample comprised peripheral blood. The receptors come from a man aged 35-49 years with active or convalescent COVID-19.

V usage is TRBV11-2 and J usage is TRBJ1-6, with D perhaps TRBD1 (6 bases). V was pared by 0 bases and J by 10 bases, with 10 bases between. This CDR3 is built from 14 residues. Germline CDR1 SGHAT, CDR2 FQNNGV. The CDR3 coding sequence is TGTGCCAGCAGCTTAGAAAGGGGGACCTCACCCCTCCACTTT. This sequence encodes CASSLERGTSPLHF.

For this clone: Other DNA variants within this sample encode the same CDR3. The V and J genes are TRBV18 and TRBJ1-5, with 8 bases fitting TRBD1. V lost 2 bases to trimming and J lost 4 bases; unmatched junction nucleotides: 4. The germline V gene has CDR1 KGHSH and CDR2 LQKENI. There are 15 residues in the CDR3. This CDR3 is CASSPNRGDNQPQHF. The CDR3 bases are TGTGCCAGCTCACCAAACAGGGGGGATAATCAGCCCCAGCATTTT.

V usage is TRBV27 and J usage is TRBJ1-3; TRBD1 agrees at 10 bases. Germline V lookup: CDR1 MNHEY, CDR2 SMNVEV (reference sequence). The J segment lost 2 bases and the V segment lost 3 bases, leaving 1 base of the junction unmatched. The CDR3 extends over 15 amino acids. The CDR3 sequence: CASSLGTGAGNTIYF. In DNA form, the CDR3 reads TGTGCCAGCAGTTTGGGGACAGGGGCTGGAAACACCATATATTTT.

The chain recombines TRBV5-1 with TRBJ2-7; TRBD2 might be the D (6 bases). CDR1 SGHRS and CDR2 YFSETQ come from the germline V gene. V lost 0 bases and J 0 bases, leaving 13 bases between the germline ends. This CDR3 contains 16 residues. CDR3 sequence (DNA): TGCGCCAGCAGCTTGGAGGCGGGATTCGGCTCCTACGAGCAGTACTTC. Amino acid sequence: CASSLEAGFGSYEQYF.

The chain links TRBV3-1 (or the pseudogene TRBV3-2) to TRBJ2-1; 7 bases are a match to TRBD2. Germline CDR1 LGHDT, CDR2 YNNKEL (reference sequence). The CDR3 is 16 amino acids. The trim removed 4 bases at V and 0 bases at J, leaving 6 bases unmatched. The CDR3 loop reads CASSPTSGGSYNEQFF. In DNA, the CDR3 is TGTGCCAGCAGCCCCACTTCGGGGGGCTCCTACAATGAGCAGTTCTTC.

The chain employs TRBV27 and TRBJ1-2, with D possibly TRBD1 on 5 matching bases. The V gene lost 6 bases and the J gene lost 5 bases, with 13 bases spanning the gap. The CDR3 extends over 13 amino acids. In germline, CDR1 is MNHEY, CDR2 SMNVEV (reference sequence). DNA of the CDR3: TGTGCCAGCAGCCTGACAGAGAAGTATGGCTACACCTTC. Translation gives CASSLTEKYGYTF.

This clone appeared once. The V call is TRBV5-1, the J call TRBJ1-4, with 9 positions matching TRBD1. V was pared by 1 base and J by 1 base, with 5 bases of the junction left unmatched. The CDR3 contains 17 residues. From germline, CDR1 is SGHRS and CDR2 YFSETQ. CDR3 nucleotides: TGCGCCAGCAGCTTGCTACGGGGACAGGGAACTAATGAAAAACTGTTTTTT. Translated: CASSLLRGQGTNEKLFF.

This clone was seen more than once but under ten times. The chain joins TRBV6-2 or TRBV6-3 to TRBJ2-7; TRBD2 agrees at 9 bases. Germline CDR1 MNHEY, CDR2 SVGEGT. Trimming took 0 bases from V and 3 from J; bases not matched to a gene: 9. The CDR3 spans 17 residues. The DNA of the CDR3 is TGTGCCAGCAGTTACTCGCCCCCTAGCGGGATCTACTACGAGCAGTACTTC. Protein sequence: CASSYSPPSGIYYEQYF.

The chain recombines TRBV9 with TRBJ2-1; D ambiguous. V gave up 6 bases and J gave up 0 bases, with 16 bases separating them. Germline V gene sequence: CDR1 SGDLS, CDR2 YYNGEE. CDR3 length equals 16 residues. DNA of the CDR3: TGTGCCAGCACCACCTCGGGTCGAAGCTCCTACAATGAGCAGTTCTTC. Translation gives CASTTSGRSSYNEQFF.

This clone was observed a handful of times. The rearrangement links TRBV9 to TRBJ2-2; possibly TRBD2 for D (6 bases). The V gene lost 3 bases and the J gene lost 1 base, with 10 bases spanning the gap. The CDR3 covers 15 residues. Germline V gene data show CDR1 as SGDLS and CDR2 as YYNGEE. The CDR3 DNA sequence: TGTGCCAGCAGCGCGTGGGGAGGGAACACCGGGGAGCTGTTTTTT. This encodes CASSAWGGNTGELFF.

The chain uses TRBV28 and TRBJ1-2; 9 nucleotides agree with TRBD1. J gave up 8 bases and V 2 bases, and 9 bases lay outside the gene matches. This CDR3 has 15 amino acids. Germline V gene sequence: CDR1 MDHEN, CDR2 SYDVKM. CDR3 loop: CASSLEQGARRGYTF. The DNA for the CDR3 is TGTGCCAGCAGTTTAGAACAGGGGGCGAGGCGGGGCTACACCTTC.

V is TRBV30 and J is TRBJ2-7; TRBD2 agrees at 7 bases. This CDR3 is built from 14 residues. From germline, CDR1 is GTSNPN and CDR2 SVGIG (reference sequence). V lost 0 bases and J lost 2; bases outside the gene matches: 4. Written as DNA, the CDR3 is TGTGCCTGGAGTGTAGGACTAGAAACCTACGAGCAGTACTTC. Translating gives CAWSVGLETYEQYF.

A note on this clone: Other nucleotide sequences from this sample produce the same CDR3. The rearrangement joins TRBV19 to TRBJ1-5; a weak D match, TRBD1 (6 bases). The germline V and J ends were trimmed by 9 bases and 6 bases, with 18 bases remaining between them. CDR3 size: 14 residues. Germline CDR1 reads LNHDA; CDR2 reads SQIVND (reference sequence). The DNA of the CDR3 is TGTGCCAGATTCACACAGGGAGGGAGTCAGCCCCAGCATTTT. Translated, it gives CARFTQGGSQPQHF. The full variable domain, rest sourced from reference TRBV19 and TRBJ1-5, is DGGITQSPKYLFRKEGQNVTLSCEQNLNHDAMYWYRQDPGQGLRLIYYSQIVNDFQKGDIAEGYSVSREKKESFPLTVTSAQKNPTAFYLCARFTQGGSQPQHFGDGTRLSIL.

V is TRBV2 and J is TRBJ2-5; possibly TRBD1 for D (5 bases). CDR3 length: 13 amino acids. The V end lost 6 bases, the J end lost 3 bases, and 11 bases lay between the germline ends. The germline CDR1 and CDR2 sequences are SNHLY and FYNNEI. The CDR3 here is CASRTATEETQYF. The DNA of the CDR3 is TGTGCCAGCAGGACAGCTACCGAAGAGACCCAGTACTTC.

V usage is TRBV19 and J usage is TRBJ1-2, with 8 bases that match TRBD1. The CDR3 runs to 14 residues. Germline V lookup: CDR1 LNHDA, CDR2 SQIVND (reference sequence). With 6 bases clipped from V and 7 bases from J, the junction kept 10 bases outside the gene matches. CDR3 loop: CASSWSGGVIGYTF. In DNA, the CDR3 is TGTGCCAGTAGCTGGTCAGGGGGCGTAATTGGCTACACCTTC.

The chain links TRBV11-2 to TRBJ1-6; D is undetermined. The V end was cut by 4 bases, the J end by 15 bases, with 19 bases between. This CDR3 has 14 amino acids. Germline V gives CDR1 SGHAT, CDR2 FQNNGV. The CDR3 bases are TGTGCCAGCAGCTCAAGCCCGAGAGGGTATCACCTCCACTTT. Its translation is CASSSSPRGYHLHF.

The chain recombines TRBV19 with TRBJ2-2, with 8 bases matching TRBD1. Losses at the gene ends were 6 bases for V and 1 base for J; bases not matched to a gene: 1. The germline V gene encodes CDR1 LNHDA and CDR2 SQIVND (reference sequence). This CDR3 region has 14 residues. CDR3 bases: TGTGCCAGTAGGGGGACAGGGAACACCGGGGAGCTGTTTTTT. Protein sequence: CASRGTGNTGELFF.

This sequence joins TRBV19 and TRBJ1-1, with unresolved D. The CDR3 has 13 residues. From germline, CDR1 is LNHDA and CDR2 SQIVND (reference sequence). Trimming pared 6 bases from V and 5 bases from J, leaving 13 bases between. The CDR3 DNA reads as TGTGCCAGTAGGTGGGGAGGTCAAACTGAAGCTTTCTTT. It is translated as CASRWGGQTEAFF.

This clone was detected once. The chain joins TRBV6-5 to TRBJ1-2; D is perhaps TRBD1 (6 bases). The CDR3 has 15 residues. V was shortened by 6 bases and J by 1 base, with 15 bases between the two germline ends. Germline loops: CDR1 MNHEY, CDR2 SVGAGI. The CDR3 region is CASRPGQLFNYGYTF. The CDR3 DNA sequence: TGTGCCAGCAGACCCGGACAGCTCTTTAACTATGGCTACACCTTC.

V is TRBV5-1 and J is TRBJ2-7; TRBD2 is a possible D gene (5 bases). CDR3 length: 18 amino acids. CDR1 and CDR2 (germline): SGHRS, YFSETQ. Between the trimmed V and J ends, which lost 3 bases and 0 bases, there was a span of 22 bases. The CDR3: CASSSHEGEAGASYEQYF. The CDR3 DNA reads as TGCGCCAGCAGCTCGCACGAGGGTGAGGCGGGTGCCTCCTACGAGCAGTACTTC.

The rearrangement links TRBV6-4 to TRBJ2-5; the D gene is possibly TRBD1 (5 bases). CDR3 length equals 13 residues. Looked up from germline, CDR1 is MRHNA and CDR2 is SNTAGT. The V end was cut by 10 bases, the J end by 4 bases, with 16 bases between. The CDR3 DNA reads TGTGCCACCCAGGGTGGGGATGGAGAGACCCAGTACTTC. The encoded protein is CATQGGDGETQYF.

This rearrangement joins TRBV12-3 or TRBV12-4 to TRBJ1-2, with unresolved D. Trimming shortened V by 6 bases and J by 4 bases, and 9 bases separated the two germline ends. The CDR3 spans 12 residues. The DNA of the CDR3 is TGTGCCAGCAGGGCAGGTAGCTATGGCTACACCTTC. Translating it yields CASRAGSYGYTF.

Worth noting for this clone: The junction and the germline gene differ at one end; a read error may be behind it. The chain is built from TRBV7-7 and TRBJ2-6; D uncertain. The germline V gene has CDR1 SSHAT and CDR2 FNYEAQ (reference sequence). This CDR3 spans 14 amino acids. The CDR3 protein is CASSTGSGANVLTF. The CDR3 DNA follows: TGTGCTAGCAGTACCGGCTCTGGGGCCAACGTCCTGACTTTC.